This T cell receptor beta chain was profiled in a study of CD8+ T cells in alopecia areata. Treatment noted: oral pan-JAK inhibitor, 5-10 mg twice daily. This CDR3 is 12 amino acids long. Trimming shortened V by 6 bases and J by 8 bases, and 13 bases separated the two germline ends. Germline CDR1 SNHLY, CDR2 FYNNEI. About this clone itself: Its antigen is unknown.

cDNA serving as the sequencing template came from extracted, reverse transcribed RNA. The protocol was immunoSEQ multiplex PCR, while the TCRdb copy is restricted to in-frame clones and leaves out a portion. The table has around 180,000 clones, less than 70% seen once. Whole-study results and caveats: Many expanded lesional clones stayed in scalp and blood while on tofacitinib. For patients receiving tofacitinib, scalp clonality and expanded CD8+ clones among the top 100 significantly decreased. With patients, TCR sharing proved less clear than in mice, a difference possibly related to HLA. More clonal than normal scalp was lesional scalp, particularly alopecia totalis/universalis.

The clonotype originates from a human donor with alopecia areata. The source material was CD4+ T cells sorted from blood, sampled around week 50, from a patient treated with tofacitinib. The chain is built from TRBV2 and TRBJ1-2; possibly TRBD1 for D (6 bases). CDR3 DNA sequence: TGTGCCAGCAGCCCCGAGGGGGAAGGCTACACCTTC. It encodes CASSPEGEGYTF.